The 14 T cell receptor beta chains listed next were all sequenced from one sample in a study of cytomegalovirus exposure and HLA in healthy donors. PCR was performed using 60 Vbeta and 13 Jbeta primers. Using immunoSEQ multiplex PCR, the repertoire was profiled, and TCRdb retains in-frame clones only, with some absent. In the table there are over 120,000 clones, approximately 80% of which are singletons. The sample was PBMCs. The source is a young man in good health and CMV-seropositive.

This CDR3 is CASITTGGAIYF. CDR3 DNA: TGTGCCAGCATTACTACAGGGGGCGCGATATATTTT. The rearrangement uses TRBV28 and TRBJ1-3, with TRBD1 identical over 9 bases. The CDR3 has 12 amino acids. Germline V lookup: CDR1 MDHEN, CDR2 SYDVKM. With 7 bases clipped from V and 13 bases from J, the junction kept 8 bases outside the gene matches.

This clone occurred once. The J gene is TRBJ2-2, the V gene TRBV27; 7 bases agree with TRBD1. Germline CDR1 MNHEY, CDR2 SMNVEV (reference sequence). The CDR3 runs 15 residues. V lost 5 bases, J lost 4 bases, and 7 bases stayed unmatched. The CDR3 loop is CASSPPGQFTGELFF. The CDR3 DNA is TGTGCCAGCAGTCCCCCGGGACAGTTCACCGGGGAGCTGTTTTTT.

The rearrangement joins TRBV6-5 to TRBJ2-3; 9 positions agree with TRBD1. The CDR3 is 14 amino acids. CDR1 and CDR2 (germline): MNHEY, SVGAGI. V lost 7 bases to trimming and J lost 5 bases; unmatched junction nucleotides: 7. The CDR3 loop is CASTGQGRGDTQYF. As DNA, the CDR3 is TGTGCCAGCACGGGACAGGGTAGGGGAGATACGCAGTATTTT.

CDR3 protein: CASSQRPGQIGDQYF. The CDR3 DNA reads as TGCGCCAGCAGCCAACGCCCGGGACAGATCGGGGACCAGTACTTC. The chain has TRBV4-1 and TRBJ2-5; 7 bases agree with TRBD1. Germline lookup yields CDR1 MGHRA and CDR2 YSYEKL. Trimming removed 2 bases from V and 10 bases from J; junction bases left unmatched: 13. This CDR3 contains 15 residues.

The rearrangement uses TRBV6-5 and TRBJ2-7, with D possibly TRBD1 on 6 matching bases. Germline V lookup: CDR1 MNHEY, CDR2 SVGAGI. The CDR3 runs 13 residues. V was trimmed by 5 bases and J by 2 bases, leaving 10 bases between them. CDR3 nucleotides: TGTGCCAGCAGTGCGGACAGAACCTACGAGCAGTACTTC. This gives the protein CASSADRTYEQYF.

This chain joins TRBV6-4 and TRBJ1-4; weak D call: TRBD1 (5 bases). There are 14 residues in the CDR3. Trimming took 8 bases from V and 5 from J, leaving 15 bases between them. The germline V gene has CDR1 MRHNA and CDR2 SNTAGT. The CDR3 is CASRLRGNNEKLFF. Written as DNA, the CDR3 is TGTGCCAGCCGCCTCCGGGGGAACAATGAAAAACTGTTTTTT.

The J gene is TRBJ1-2, the V gene TRBV5-4, with TRBD1 identical over 9 bases. This CDR3 region has 15 residues. CDR1 and CDR2 from the germline V gene are SGHNT and YYREEE (reference sequence). V shed 2 bases, J shed 5 bases, and the junction held 7 bases outside the gene matches. CDR3 sequence reads: CASSLGGQGVYGYTF. As DNA, the CDR3 is TGTGCCAGCAGCTTAGGGGGACAGGGTGTTTATGGCTACACCTTC.

The chain uses TRBV5-1 and TRBJ2-2; TRBD2 aligns across 14 bases. The germline V gene encodes CDR1 SGHRS and CDR2 YFSETQ. V was clipped by 6 bases and J by 2 bases; unmatched bases: 15. CDR3 length equals 20 residues. This CDR3 reads CASNRRWGLAGANNTGELFF. CDR3 nucleotide sequence: TGCGCCAGCAACAGGAGATGGGGACTAGCGGGGGCGAACAACACCGGGGAGCTGTTTTTT. The full variable domain, with the rest looked up from reference TRBV5-1 and TRBJ2-2, is KAGVTQTPRYLIKTRGQQVTLSCSPISGHRSVSWYQQTPGQGLQFLFEYFSETQRNKGNFPGRFSGRQFSNSRSEMNVSTLELGDSALYLCASNRRWGLAGANNTGELFFGEGSRLTVL.

The chain employs TRBV2 and TRBJ2-1, with 7 positions matching TRBD1. CDR1 is SNHLY, CDR2 FYNNEI, per germline. There are 14 residues in the CDR3. V trimming: 4 bases; J trimming: 7 bases; junction bases outside the gene matches: 7. For the CDR3, the DNA is TGTGCCAGCAGTGTAGGGGGCGGGTTGAATGAGCAGTTCTTC. The encoded protein is CASSVGGGLNEQFF.

The chain has TRBV19 and TRBJ1-1; D call uncertain. Trimming took off 2 bases at V and 6 bases at J, with 7 bases between the two ends. This CDR3 has 12 residues. The germline CDR1 and CDR2 sequences are LNHDA and SQIVND (reference sequence). The CDR3 sequence is CASSITGAEAFF. The CDR3 bases are TGTGCCAGTAGTATAACCGGAGCTGAAGCTTTCTTT.

This chain connects TRBV30 to TRBJ2-1; TRBD2 might be the D (6 bases). The CDR3 runs to 13 residues. Germline V lookup: CDR1 GTSNPN, CDR2 SVGIG (reference sequence). Between the trimmed V and J ends, which lost 0 bases and 7 bases, there was a span of 10 bases. Here the CDR3 DNA reads TGTGCCTGGAGTGTATACGGGGGTAATGAGCAGTTCTTC. Translating gives CAWSVYGGNEQFF. Variable domain in full (rest from reference TRBV30 and TRBJ2-1): SQTIHQWPATLVQPVGSPLSLECTVEGTSNPNLYWYRQAAGRGLQLLFYSVGIGQISSEVPQNLSASRPQDRQFILSSKKLLLSDSGFYLCAWSVYGGNEQFFGPGTRLTVL.

The rearrangement uses TRBV30 and TRBJ1-2, with D perhaps TRBD1 (6 bases). The CDR3 runs to 15 residues. Deletions cut 0 bases from V and 0 bases from J, with 11 bases between. Germline-derived CDR1 and CDR2 are GTSNPN and SVGIG (reference sequence). CDR3 residues: CAWSVLGGANYGYTF. CDR3 nucleotides: TGTGCCTGGAGTGTATTAGGGGGAGCTAACTATGGCTACACCTTC.

The rearrangement links TRBV9 to TRBJ2-1; the D gene is possibly TRBD2 (6 bases). Trimming removed 3 bases at V and 13 bases at J, with 20 bases between. This CDR3 is 14 amino acids long. Germline V gene sequence: CDR1 SGDLS, CDR2 YYNGEE. CDR3 sequence reads: CASSALDSGTPQFF. The CDR3 region has the DNA TGTGCCAGCAGCGCTCTAGATTCCGGGACTCCTCAGTTCTTC.

This sequence joins TRBV19 and TRBJ2-1; TRBD1 agrees at 9 bases. The CDR3 consists of 14 residues. The trim removed 7 bases at V and 8 bases at J, leaving 9 bases unmatched. Germline assignment: CDR1 LNHDA and CDR2 SQIVND (reference sequence). The CDR3 DNA reads TGTGCCAGTAACCCGGGACAGGGCCCCGATGAGCAGTTCTTC. Its protein is CASNPGQGPDEQFF.